These 21 T cell receptor beta chains share one sample of origin, sequenced in a study of CD8 T cells in ankylosing spondylitis. Via MiXCR, TCRdb re-called the 5' RACE reads, giving one row per CDR3 protein. The table includes about 240,000 distinct CDR3 sequences, 24% detected once. The specimen sequenced was blood, either unsorted or a sorted T cell fraction (not recorded which). These receptors were taken from a male donor with ankylosing spondylitis or in good health (not recorded which).

This clonotype was detected only a few times. The CDR3, as DNA: TGTGCCAGCAGCGCCGGGATGAATGAGCAGTTCTTC. Its translation: CASSAGMNEQFF. This sequence joins TRBV2 and TRBJ2-1, with D possibly TRBD2 on 5 matching bases. Trimming shortened V by 6 bases and J by 7 bases, and 10 bases separated the two germline ends. This CDR3 is 12 amino acids long. Looked up from germline, CDR1 is SNHLY and CDR2 is FYNNEI.

The chain links TRBV11-2 to TRBJ2-1, with D possibly TRBD1 on 6 matching bases. V dropped 5 bases and J dropped 16 bases, with 18 bases sitting between them. This CDR3 region has 12 residues. Germline V gene data show CDR1 as SGHAT and CDR2 as FQNNGV. The CDR3 coding sequence is TGTGCCAGCAGCCAGGGGTCGATGTCCCCCTTCTTC. Translation gives CASSQGSMSPFF.

The table lists this clonotype with many counts. The CDR3 is CASEGFRVRGTDTQYF. The CDR3 DNA is TGTGCTAGTGAGGGTTTCCGAGTGAGGGGCACAGATACGCAGTATTTT. The chain employs TRBV12-5 and TRBJ2-3, with D tentatively TRBD2 (5 bases). Germline V gene sequence: CDR1 LGHNT, CDR2 FRNRAP. Trimming shortened V by 7 bases and J by 1 base, and 18 bases separated the two germline ends. This CDR3 region has 16 residues. Full variable domain (rest looked up from reference TRBV12-5 and TRBJ2-3): DARVTQTPRHKVTEMGQEVTMRCQPILGHNTVFWYRQTMMQGLELLAYFRNRAPLDDSGMPKDRFSAEMPDATLATLKIQPSEPRDSAVYFCASEGFRVRGTDTQYFGPGTRLTVL.

Concerning this clonotype: This likely comes from a read error, as the CDR3 has no conserved phenylalanine or tryptophan at its end. J is TRBJ2-5 and V is TRBV20-1; D is undetermined. V lost 1 base to trimming and J lost 4 bases, with 10 bases between them. Germline CDR1 reads DFQATT; CDR2 reads SNEGSKA (reference sequence). CDR3 length: 13 amino acids. The CDR3 loop reads CSARVLGSETQYL. CDR3 in DNA: TGCAGTGCTAGAGTTCTGGGCTCAGAGACCCAGTACTTA.

J is TRBJ2-3 and V is TRBV24-1, with 7 bases that match TRBD1. The ends lost 9 bases at V and 4 bases at J; junction bases unmatched: 18. The CDR3 has 17 residues. Germline V gives CDR1 KGHDR, CDR2 SFDVKD. The CDR3 reads CATQARRRQGFADTQYF. As DNA, the CDR3 is TGTGCCACCCAAGCAAGACGGAGACAGGGTTTCGCAGATACGCAGTATTTT.

The genes are TRBV29-1 and TRBJ2-1, with a tentative D call TRBD1 (6 bases). CDR1 and CDR2 from the germline V gene are SQVTM and ANQGSEA. CDR3 length: 12 residues. The germline V and J ends were trimmed by 7 bases and 4 bases, with 11 bases remaining between them. CDR3 DNA: TGCAGCGGAGGGACATATTACAATGAGCAGTTCTTC. Its translation: CSGGTYYNEQFF.

This clonotype was found once. The chain uses TRBV20-1 and TRBJ2-7; 11 bases map to TRBD2. CDR1 is DFQATT, CDR2 SNEGSKA, per germline (reference sequence). CDR3 length: 15 residues. The trim removed 3 bases at V and 5 bases at J, leaving 9 bases unmatched. The CDR3 spells CSARPGTSGWDEQYF. CDR3 sequence (DNA): TGCAGTGCTAGGCCCGGGACTAGCGGATGGGACGAGCAGTACTTC.

This clonotype was detected ten times or more. One end of the junction fails to match germline, which may point to a read error. CDR3 protein: CSASLQALVF. The DNA for the CDR3 is TGCAGTGCTAGTCTACAGGCCCTGGTCTTT. V and J are TRBV20-1 and TRBJ1-1, with D maybe TRBD1 (5 bases). Germline V lookup: CDR1 DFQATT, CDR2 SNEGSKA (reference sequence). The CDR3 is 10 residues long.

This chain joins TRBV5-1 and TRBJ2-3; 7 nucleotides agree with TRBD2. The CDR3 covers 19 residues. V shed 5 bases and J 8 bases; nucleotides not matched to a gene: 26. Germline CDR1 reads SGHRS; CDR2 reads YFSETQ. The CDR3 coding sequence is TGCGCCAGCAGGGAACCTACTAGCTCTAGCGGCCGCTTCCCAGGTACGCAGTATTTT. Translating gives CASREPTSSSGRFPGTQYF. Complete variable domain (other parts from reference TRBV5-1 and TRBJ2-3): KAGVTQTPRYLIKTRGQQVTLSCSPISGHRSVSWYQQTPGQGLQFLFEYFSETQRNKGNFPGRFSGRQFSNSRSEMNVSTLELGDSALYLCASREPTSSSGRFPGTQYFGPGTRLTVL.

This chain uses TRBV20-1 with TRBJ2-2; the D call may be TRBD1 or TRBD2 (5 bases each). The length of the CDR3 is 15 residues. Germline CDR1 reads DFQATT; CDR2 reads SNEGSKA (reference sequence). V was shortened by 3 bases and J by 6 bases, with 17 bases between the two germline ends. CDR3 amino acids: CSARPGHLDSGELFF. CDR3 in DNA: TGCAGTGCTAGGCCTGGACACTTGGACTCCGGGGAGCTGTTTTTT.

This chain joins TRBV9 and TRBJ1-5; D is unresolved. The CDR3 has 15 residues. The V gene lost 2 bases and the J gene lost 0 bases, with 9 bases spanning the gap. The V gene's germline CDR1 is SGDLS and CDR2 YYNGEE. The CDR3 bases are TGTGCCAGCAGCGTTGGGAGAAATAGCAATCAGCCCCAGCATTTT. It specifies CASSVGRNSNQPQHF.

CDR3 sequence: CSARGAASNYGYTF. The CDR3 DNA sequence: TGCAGTGCTAGAGGGGCAGCTTCTAACTATGGCTACACCTTC. The rearrangement links TRBV20-1 to TRBJ1-2; D is unresolved. The CDR3 has 14 residues. Germline V CDR1 and CDR2: DFQATT, SNEGSKA (reference sequence). Trimming cost V 1 base and J 0 bases, with 9 bases left between them.

This clonotype was counted at least ten times. The chain uses TRBV3-1 and TRBJ2-1; no reliable D call. CDR3 length equals 14 residues. The germline V gene encodes CDR1 LGHDT and CDR2 YNNKEL (reference sequence). Trimming took 3 bases from V and 8 from J, leaving 14 bases between them. The CDR3 is CASSHGVVVDEQFF. The DNA of the CDR3 is TGTGCCAGCAGCCATGGGGTAGTGGTCGATGAGCAGTTCTTC.

The chain employs TRBV4-2 and TRBJ2-1, with 8 nucleotides matching TRBD2. V shed 4 bases, J shed 3 bases, and the junction held 11 bases outside the gene matches. Germline V gene lookup returns CDR1 LGHNA and CDR2 YNFKEQ. The length of the CDR3 is 17 residues. CDR3 residues: CASSRGDDGGGYNEQFF. The DNA for the CDR3 is TGTGCCAGCAGCCGAGGGGACGACGGGGGGGGCTACAATGAGCAGTTCTTC.

This clonotype was seen many times. A junction end diverges from the germline sequence, so it may reflect a read error. The chain combines TRBV7-7 with TRBJ2-5, with D perhaps assigned TRBD1 or TRBD2 (7 bases each). The germline gives CDR1 SSHAT, CDR2 FNYEAQ (reference sequence). This CDR3 has 13 amino acids. DNA for the CDR3: TGTGCTAGCAGCTACGACAGGGAGGGGACCCAGTACTTC. This sequence encodes CASSYDREGTQYF.

The chain combines TRBV10-3 with TRBJ2-7; TRBD2 aligns across 8 bases. With 10 bases clipped from V and 4 bases from J, the junction kept 9 bases outside the gene matches. Germline CDR1 reads ENHRY; CDR2 reads SYGVKD. This CDR3 spans 13 amino acids. CDR3 sequence reads: CASGGLGSYEQYF. As DNA, the CDR3 is TGTGCCAGCGGGGGACTAGGGAGTTACGAGCAGTACTTC.

This clonotype was recorded many times. This chain links TRBV5-1 with TRBJ2-5, with D hard to call. V shed 0 bases and J shed 7 bases, with 16 bases lying between them. Germline V gives CDR1 SGHRS, CDR2 YFSETQ. The CDR3 runs 15 residues. The CDR3 sequence is CASSLEAHISWTQYF. CDR3 DNA: TGCGCCAGCAGCTTGGAAGCGCATATCAGCTGGACCCAGTACTTC.

In this sample, this clonotype turned up a few times. This rearrangement joins TRBV20-1 to TRBJ1-1; 12 bases agree with TRBD1. Germline CDR1 reads DFQATT; CDR2 reads SNEGSKA (reference sequence). V lost 2 bases to trimming and J lost 6 bases; unmatched junction nucleotides: 4. This CDR3 region has 14 residues. CDR3 region: CSARYGTGGPEAFF. The CDR3 DNA reads as TGCAGTGCTAGATACGGGACAGGGGGCCCTGAAGCTTTCTTT.

This clonotype was seen only a few times. This sequence joins TRBV4-1 and TRBJ1-5; D gene uncertain. CDR1 MGHRA and CDR2 YSYEKL come from the germline V gene. V was cut by 8 bases and J by 1 base, with 15 bases left in between. CDR3 length: 15 residues. CDR3 sequence: CASSREELSNQPQHF. For the CDR3, the DNA is TGCGCCAGCTCACGGGAGGAACTAAGCAATCAGCCCCAGCATTTT.

V gene TRBV6-1 combines with J gene TRBJ2-5, with TRBD2 matching over 13 bases. Losses at the gene ends were 6 bases for V and 4 bases for J; bases not matched to a gene: 5. CDR3 size: 15 residues. The germline CDR1 and CDR2 sequences are MNHNS and SASEGT. The CDR3 sequence: CASSGRTSGGETQYF. Written as DNA, the CDR3 is TGTGCCAGCAGCGGCCGGACTAGCGGGGGAGAGACCCAGTACTTC.

This clonotype was observed many times. The V and J genes are TRBV20-1 and TRBJ2-1, with a possible D match to TRBD2 (6 bases). The CDR3 is 13 amino acids. The germline V gene encodes CDR1 DFQATT and CDR2 SNEGSKA (reference sequence). V shed 1 base and J shed 6 bases, with 10 bases lying between them. Here the CDR3 DNA reads TGCAGTGCTAGAGGACTAGTGGGCAATGAGCAGTTCTTC. Its translation is CSARGLVGNEQFF.